This T cell receptor (beta chain) was obtained from a study of CD8 T cells in ankylosing spondylitis. There are 15 residues in the CDR3. Trimming removed 3 bases from V and 2 bases from J; junction bases left unmatched: 2. CDR1 is SGHTA, CDR2 FQGTGA, per germline. Generation of TCR beta libraries employed quantitative 5'-RACE incorporating molecular barcodes. MiXCR was run by TCRdb on the 5' RACE reads, yielding one entry per CDR3 protein. Of about 240,000 distinct CDR3 sequences in the sample, approximately 12% are singletons; the top ten hold 5.5% to 8%. V gene TRBV7-3 combines with J gene TRBJ2-3, with 10 bases identical to TRBD2. The sample taken for sequencing was blood, either unsorted or a sorted T cell fraction (not recorded which). The clonotype originates from a male donor with ankylosing spondylitis or in good health (not recorded which). This CDR3 is CASSFGLAATDTQYF. The CDR3 DNA sequence: TGTGCCAGCAGCTTCGGACTAGCGGCCACAGATACGCAGTATTTT. The variable domain in full, with the rest retrieved from reference TRBV7-3 and TRBJ2-3, is GAGVSQTPSNKVTEKGKYVELRCDPISGHTALYWYRQSLGQGPEFLIYFQGTGAADDSGLPNDRFFAVRPEGSVSTLKIQRTERGDSAVYLCASSFGLAATDTQYFGPGTRLTVL.